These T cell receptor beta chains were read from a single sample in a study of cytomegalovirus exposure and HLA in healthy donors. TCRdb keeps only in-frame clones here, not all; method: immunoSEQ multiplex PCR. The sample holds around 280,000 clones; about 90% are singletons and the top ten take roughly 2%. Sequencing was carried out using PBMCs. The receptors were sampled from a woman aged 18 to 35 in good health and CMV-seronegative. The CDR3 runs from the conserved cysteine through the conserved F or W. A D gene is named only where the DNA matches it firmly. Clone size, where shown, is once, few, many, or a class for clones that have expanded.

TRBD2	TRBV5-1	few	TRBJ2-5	CASSLDPGTSGGASQETQYF	TGCGCCAGCAGCTTGGACCCTGGGACTAGCGGGGGGGCCTCCCAAGAGACCCAGTACTTC
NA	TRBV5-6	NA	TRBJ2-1	CASSPGFEQFF	TGTGCCAGCAGCCCGGGTTTTGAGCAGTTCTTC
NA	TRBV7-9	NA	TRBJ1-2	CASSLVRQDNNYGYTF	TGTGCCAGCAGCTTAGTTCGGCAAGACAATAACTATGGCTACACCTTC
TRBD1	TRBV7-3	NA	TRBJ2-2	CASSYDRVTGELFF	TGTGCCAGCAGCTACGACAGGGTTACCGGGGAGCTGTTTTTT
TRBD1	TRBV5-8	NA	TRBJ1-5	CASSLGQGDNQPQHF	TGTGCCAGCAGTTTGGGACAGGGGGACAATCAGCCCCAGCATTTT
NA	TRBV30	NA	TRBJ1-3	CAWSVYSGNTIYF	TGTGCCTGGAGTGTGTACTCTGGAAACACCATATATTTT
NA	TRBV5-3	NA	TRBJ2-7	CARSLCDRTHYEQYF	TGTGCCAGAAGCTTGTGCGACAGGACCCACTACGAGCAGTACTTC
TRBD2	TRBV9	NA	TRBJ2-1	CASSVSPNAGEYNEQFF	TGTGCCAGCAGCGTAAGCCCCAATGCGGGGGAGTACAATGAGCAGTTCTTC
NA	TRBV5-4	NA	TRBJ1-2	CASSWAGLDFNYGYTF	TGTGCCAGCAGCTGGGCGGGGCTGGATTTTAACTATGGCTACACCTTC
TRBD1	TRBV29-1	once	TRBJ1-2	CSVAPDRADYGYTF	TGCAGCGTTGCACCGGACAGGGCGGACTATGGCTACACCTTC
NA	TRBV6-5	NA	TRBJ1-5	CASRRGGADQPQHF	TGTGCCAGCAGGCGCGGGGGGGCGGATCAGCCCCAGCATTTT
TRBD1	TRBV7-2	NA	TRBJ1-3	CASSLEAQGKAGNTIYF	TGTGCCAGCAGCTTAGAAGCACAGGGGAAGGCTGGAAACACCATATATTTT
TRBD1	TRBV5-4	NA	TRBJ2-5	CASSTPDREETQYF	TGTGCCAGCAGCACCCCGGACAGGGAGGAGACCCAGTACTTC
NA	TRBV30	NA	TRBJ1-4	CAWSRAVEIEKLFF	TGTGCCTGGAGTAGAGCGGTAGAGATTGAAAAACTGTTTTTT